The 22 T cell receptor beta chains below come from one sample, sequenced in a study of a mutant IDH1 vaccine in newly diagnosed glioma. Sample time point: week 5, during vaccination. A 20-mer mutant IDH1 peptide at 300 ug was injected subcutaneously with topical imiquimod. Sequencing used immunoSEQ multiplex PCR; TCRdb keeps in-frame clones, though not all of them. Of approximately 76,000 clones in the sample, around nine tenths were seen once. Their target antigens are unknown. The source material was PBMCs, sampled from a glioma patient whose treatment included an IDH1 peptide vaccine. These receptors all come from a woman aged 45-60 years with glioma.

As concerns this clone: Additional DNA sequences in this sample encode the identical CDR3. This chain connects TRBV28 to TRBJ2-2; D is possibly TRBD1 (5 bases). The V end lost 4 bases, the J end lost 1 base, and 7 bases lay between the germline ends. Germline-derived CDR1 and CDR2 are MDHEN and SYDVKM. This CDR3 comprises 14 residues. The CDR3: CASSSGQNTGELFF. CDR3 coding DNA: TGTGCCAGCAGTTCAGGACAGAACACCGGGGAGCTGTTTTTT.

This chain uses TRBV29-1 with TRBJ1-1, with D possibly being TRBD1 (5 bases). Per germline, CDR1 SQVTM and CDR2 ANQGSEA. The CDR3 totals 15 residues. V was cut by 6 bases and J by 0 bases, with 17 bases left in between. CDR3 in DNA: TGCAGCGTATTTAAGTTACAGGTTGTGAACACTGAAGCTTTCTTT. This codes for CSVFKLQVVNTEAFF.

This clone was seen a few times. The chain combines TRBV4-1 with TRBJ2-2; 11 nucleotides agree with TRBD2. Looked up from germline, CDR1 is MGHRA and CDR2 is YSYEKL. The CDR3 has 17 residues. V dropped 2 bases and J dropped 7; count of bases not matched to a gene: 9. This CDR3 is CASSQRGSGRAHGELFF. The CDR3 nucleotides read TGCGCCAGCAGCCAAAGAGGTAGCGGGAGGGCCCACGGGGAGCTGTTTTTT.

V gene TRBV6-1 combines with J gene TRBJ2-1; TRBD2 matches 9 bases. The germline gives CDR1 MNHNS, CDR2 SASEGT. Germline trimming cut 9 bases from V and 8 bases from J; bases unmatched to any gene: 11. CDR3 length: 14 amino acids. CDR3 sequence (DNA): TGTGCCAGAGGTACCGGGACTAGCTCCCATGAGCAGTTCTTC. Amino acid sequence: CARGTGTSSHEQFF.

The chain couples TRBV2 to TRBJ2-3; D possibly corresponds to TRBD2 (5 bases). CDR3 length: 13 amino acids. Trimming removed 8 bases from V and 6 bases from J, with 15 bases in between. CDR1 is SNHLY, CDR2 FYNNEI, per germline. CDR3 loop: CASAPRLRDTQYF. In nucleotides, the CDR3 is TGTGCCAGCGCCCCACGACTACGTGATACGCAGTATTTT.

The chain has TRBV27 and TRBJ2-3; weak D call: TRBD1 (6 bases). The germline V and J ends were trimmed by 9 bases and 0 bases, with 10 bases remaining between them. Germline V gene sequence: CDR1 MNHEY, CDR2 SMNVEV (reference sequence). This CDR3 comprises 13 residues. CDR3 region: CASRTASTDTQYF. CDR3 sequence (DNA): TGTGCCAGTAGGACAGCCAGCACAGATACGCAGTATTTT.

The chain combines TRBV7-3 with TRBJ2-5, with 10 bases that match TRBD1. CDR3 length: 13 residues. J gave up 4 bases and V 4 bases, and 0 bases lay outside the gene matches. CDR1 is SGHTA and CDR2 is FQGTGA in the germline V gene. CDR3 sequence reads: CASSWTGGETQYF. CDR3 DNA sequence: TGTGCCAGCAGCTGGACAGGGGGAGAGACCCAGTACTTC.

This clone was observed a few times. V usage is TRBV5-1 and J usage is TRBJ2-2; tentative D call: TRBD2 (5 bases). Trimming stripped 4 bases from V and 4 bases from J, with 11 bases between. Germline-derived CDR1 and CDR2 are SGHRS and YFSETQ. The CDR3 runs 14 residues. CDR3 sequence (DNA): TGCGCCAGCAGCCCGGGCGCGGGCACCGGGGAGCTGTTTTTT. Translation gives CASSPGAGTGELFF.

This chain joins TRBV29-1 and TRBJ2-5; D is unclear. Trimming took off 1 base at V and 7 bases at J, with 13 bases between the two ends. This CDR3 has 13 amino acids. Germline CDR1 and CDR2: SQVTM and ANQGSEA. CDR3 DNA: TGCAGCGTTGAAGGGCCTACGAGAGGGACCCAGTACTTC. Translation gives CSVEGPTRGTQYF.

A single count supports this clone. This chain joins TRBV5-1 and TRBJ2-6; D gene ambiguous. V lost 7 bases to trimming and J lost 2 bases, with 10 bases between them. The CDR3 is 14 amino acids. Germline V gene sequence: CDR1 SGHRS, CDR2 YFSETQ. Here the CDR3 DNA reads TGCGCCAGCCAGACCGCGCCTGGGGCCAACGTCCTGACTTTC. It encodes CASQTAPGANVLTF.

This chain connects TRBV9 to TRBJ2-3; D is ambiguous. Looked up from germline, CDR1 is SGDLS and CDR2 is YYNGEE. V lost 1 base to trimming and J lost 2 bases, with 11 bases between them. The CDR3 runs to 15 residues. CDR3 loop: CASSVSGRITDTQYF. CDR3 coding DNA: TGTGCCAGCAGCGTAAGTGGACGGATCACAGATACGCAGTATTTT.

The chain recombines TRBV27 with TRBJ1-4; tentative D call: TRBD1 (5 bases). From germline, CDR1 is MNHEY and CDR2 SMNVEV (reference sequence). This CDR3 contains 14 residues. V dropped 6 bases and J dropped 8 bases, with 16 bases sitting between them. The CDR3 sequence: CASSKVRGGEKLFF. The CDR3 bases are TGTGCCAGCAGCAAGGTTCGGGGGGGAGAAAAACTGTTTTTT.

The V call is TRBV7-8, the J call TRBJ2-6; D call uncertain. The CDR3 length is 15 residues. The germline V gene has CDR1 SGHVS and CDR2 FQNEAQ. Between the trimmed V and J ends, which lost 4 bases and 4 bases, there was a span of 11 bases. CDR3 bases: TGTGCCAGCAGCTCTGGAGTTGCCGGGGCCAACGTCCTGACTTTC. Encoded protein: CASSSGVAGANVLTF. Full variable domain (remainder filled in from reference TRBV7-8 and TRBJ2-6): GAGVSQSPRYKVAKRGQDVALRCDPISGHVSLFWYQQALGQGPEFLTYFQNEAQLDKSGLPSDRFFAERPEGSVSTLKIQRTQQEDSAVYLCASSSGVAGANVLTFGAGSRLTVL.

The CDR3 DNA reads TGTGCCAGCAGTGAGGGCTTGGGGCTGAACTATGGCTACACCTTC. The encoded protein is CASSEGLGLNYGYTF. The rearrangement links TRBV6-1 to TRBJ1-2, with D maybe TRBD1 (5 bases). CDR1 and CDR2 from the germline V gene are MNHNS and SASEGT. Trimming took off 3 bases at V and 2 bases at J, with 13 bases between the two ends. The CDR3 covers 15 residues.

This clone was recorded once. The DNA for the CDR3 is TGTGCCAGCAGTTACTGGGGGTACACAGATACGCAGTATTTT. It translates to CASSYWGYTDTQYF. The chain uses TRBV6-5 and TRBJ2-3; possibly TRBD1 or TRBD2 for D (5 bases each). This CDR3 region has 14 residues. The germline V gene has CDR1 MNHEY and CDR2 SVGAGI. Deletions cut 1 base from V and 2 bases from J, with 7 bases between.

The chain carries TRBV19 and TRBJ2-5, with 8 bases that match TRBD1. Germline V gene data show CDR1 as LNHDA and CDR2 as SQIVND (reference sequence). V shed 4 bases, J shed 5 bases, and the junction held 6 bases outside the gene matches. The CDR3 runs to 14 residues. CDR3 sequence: CASSTAGGRETQYF. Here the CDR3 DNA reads TGTGCCAGTAGTACCGCAGGGGGCCGCGAGACCCAGTACTTC.

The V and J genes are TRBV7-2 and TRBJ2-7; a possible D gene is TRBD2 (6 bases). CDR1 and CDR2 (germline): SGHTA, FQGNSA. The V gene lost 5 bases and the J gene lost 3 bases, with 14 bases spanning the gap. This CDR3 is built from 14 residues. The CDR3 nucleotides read TGTGCCAGCAGCACTCAATCCGGGGGCTACGAGCAGTACTTC. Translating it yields CASSTQSGGYEQYF.

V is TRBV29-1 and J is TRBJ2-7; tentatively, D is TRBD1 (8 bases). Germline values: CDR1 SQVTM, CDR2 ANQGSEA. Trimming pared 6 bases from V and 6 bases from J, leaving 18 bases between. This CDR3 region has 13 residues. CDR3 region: CSVKDREGREQYF. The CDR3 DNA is TGCAGCGTGAAGGACAGGGAGGGTCGCGAGCAGTACTTC.

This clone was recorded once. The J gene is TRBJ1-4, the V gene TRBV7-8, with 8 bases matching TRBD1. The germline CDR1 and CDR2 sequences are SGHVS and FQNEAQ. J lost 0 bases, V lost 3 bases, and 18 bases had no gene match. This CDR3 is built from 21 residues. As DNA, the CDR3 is TGTGCCAGCAGCTTTAGACCCCCCGGGACAGGACTTCTTGCAACTAATGAAAAACTGTTTTTT. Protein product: CASSFRPPGTGLLATNEKLFF.

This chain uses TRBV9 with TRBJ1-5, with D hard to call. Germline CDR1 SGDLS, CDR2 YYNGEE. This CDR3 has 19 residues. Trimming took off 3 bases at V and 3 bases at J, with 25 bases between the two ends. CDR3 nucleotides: TGTGCCAGCAGCGCAGTACTGGGCTACTCACCTATTAACAATCAGCCCCAGCATTTT. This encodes CASSAVLGYSPINNQPQHF.

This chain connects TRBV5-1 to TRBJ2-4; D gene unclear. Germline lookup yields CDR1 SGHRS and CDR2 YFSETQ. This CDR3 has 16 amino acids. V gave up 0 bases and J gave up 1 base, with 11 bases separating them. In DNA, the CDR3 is TGCGCCAGCAGCTTGGGTGCGAATGAGGCCAAAAACATTCAGTACTTC. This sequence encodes CASSLGANEAKNIQYF.

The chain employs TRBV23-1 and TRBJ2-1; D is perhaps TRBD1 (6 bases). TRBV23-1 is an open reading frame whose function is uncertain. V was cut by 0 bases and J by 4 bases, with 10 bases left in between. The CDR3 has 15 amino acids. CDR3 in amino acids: CASSQSNRVYNEQFF. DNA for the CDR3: TGCGCCAGCAGTCAATCGAACAGGGTGTACAATGAGCAGTTCTTC.